This TCR beta chain was sequenced for a study of cytomegalovirus exposure and HLA in healthy donors. In the study overall: HLA-typed donors were the source of around 80 million unique TCRs, which an early data release held. Whole-study results and caveats: A later analysis appeared to link common viral pathogens to several of the most significant clusters. Being productive about 87% or about 30% of the time was typical of most TCR beta V segments in an earlier analysis.

PCR employed 60 Vbeta and 13 Jbeta primers. This table comes from immunoSEQ multiplex PCR, and its TCRdb copy is limited to in-frame clones, with some not included. The table lists approximately 100,000 clones, roughly three quarters of them singletons. With respect to this clone: Its antigen remains unidentified.

Germline CDR1 reads SEHNR; CDR2 reads FQNEAQ (reference sequence). This CDR3 spans 13 amino acids. Trimming shortened V by 4 bases and J by 8 bases, and 11 bases separated the two germline ends. The chain has TRBV7-9 and TRBJ2-2; D remains unclear. The sequenced material came from PBMCs. This receptor was taken from a man in his forties in good health and CMV-seropositive. CDR3 amino acids: CASSSLVRGELFF. Written as DNA, the CDR3 is TGTGCCAGCAGCTCTCTAGTGAGGGGGGAGCTGTTTTTT.